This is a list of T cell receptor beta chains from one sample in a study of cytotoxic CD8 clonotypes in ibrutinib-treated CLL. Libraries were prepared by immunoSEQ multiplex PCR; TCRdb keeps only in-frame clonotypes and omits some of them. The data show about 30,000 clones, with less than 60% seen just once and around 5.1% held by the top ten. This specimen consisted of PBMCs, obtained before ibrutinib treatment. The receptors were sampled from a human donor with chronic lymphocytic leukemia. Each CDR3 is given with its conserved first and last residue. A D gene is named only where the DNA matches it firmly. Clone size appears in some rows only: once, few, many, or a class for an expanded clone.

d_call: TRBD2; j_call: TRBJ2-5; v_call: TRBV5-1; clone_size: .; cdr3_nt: TGCGCCAGCAGCTTAGGACTAGCGGGAGGGCCGGGTGAGACCCAGTACTTC; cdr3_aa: CASSLGLAGGPGETQYF
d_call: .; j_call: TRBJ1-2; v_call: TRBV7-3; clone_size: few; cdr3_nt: TGTGCCAGCAGCTTAACGGGGGGCTATGGCTACACCTTC; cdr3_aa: CASSLTGGYGYTF
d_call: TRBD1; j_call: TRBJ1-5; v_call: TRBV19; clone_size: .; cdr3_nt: TGTGCCAGTAGTAATTCAGGGGGCGCCTCTCAGCCCCAGCATTTT; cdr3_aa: CASSNSGGASQPQHF
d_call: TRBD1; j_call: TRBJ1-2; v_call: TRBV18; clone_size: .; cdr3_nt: TGTGCCAGCTCCGCAGCAGGGGGCGATGGCTACACCTTC; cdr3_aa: CASSAAGGDGYTF
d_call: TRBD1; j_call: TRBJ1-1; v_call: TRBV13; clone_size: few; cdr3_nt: TGTGCCAGCAGCTTGGACAGGGGAAGGAACACTGAAGCTTTCTTT; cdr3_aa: CASSLDRGRNTEAFF
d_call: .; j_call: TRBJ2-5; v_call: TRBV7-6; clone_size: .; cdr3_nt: TGTGCCAGCAGCTTAGCGTCCTTTCAAGAGACCCAGTACTTC; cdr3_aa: CASSLASFQETQYF
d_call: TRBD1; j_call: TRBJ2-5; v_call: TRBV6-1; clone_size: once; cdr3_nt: TGTGCCAGCCGTCAGGGGGCGGGGGAGACCCAGTACTTC; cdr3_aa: CASRQGAGETQYF
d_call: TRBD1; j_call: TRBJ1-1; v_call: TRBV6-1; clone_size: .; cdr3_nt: TGTGCCAGCGGATACCAGGGGGGCACTGAAGCTTTCTTT; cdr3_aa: CASGYQGGTEAFF
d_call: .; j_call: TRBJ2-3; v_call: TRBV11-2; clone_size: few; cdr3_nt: TGTGCCAGCGGGGTCTCGGGCGGGACAGATACGCAGTATTTT; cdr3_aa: CASGVSGGTDTQYF
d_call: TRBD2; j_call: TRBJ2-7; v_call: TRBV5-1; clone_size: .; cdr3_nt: TGCGCCAGCAGCCTACAGCGGGGGGGCTTCTACGAGCAGTACTTC; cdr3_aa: CASSLQRGGFYEQYF
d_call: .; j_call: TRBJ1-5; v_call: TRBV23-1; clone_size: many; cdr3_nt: TGCGCCAGCAGTCACAAACAGGGAACCGAGCAGCCCCAGCATTTT; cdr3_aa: CASSHKQGTEQPQHF
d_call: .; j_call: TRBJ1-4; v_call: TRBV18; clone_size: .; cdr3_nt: TGTGCCAGCTCACCAAGCGGGGCCCCTTCCGAAAAACTGTTTTTT; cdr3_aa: CASSPSGAPSEKLFF
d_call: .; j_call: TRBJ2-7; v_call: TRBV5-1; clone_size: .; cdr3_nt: TGCGCCAGCACCCCCCTAGCGACCCACTCCGAGCAGTACTTC; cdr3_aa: CASTPLATHSEQYF
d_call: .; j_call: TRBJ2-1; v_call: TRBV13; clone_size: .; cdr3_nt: TGTGCCAGCAGCTTAGGCCTGAGGAATGAGCAGTTCTTC; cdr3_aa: CASSLGLRNEQFF
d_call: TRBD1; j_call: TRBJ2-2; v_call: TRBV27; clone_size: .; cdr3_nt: TGTGCCAGCAGTTTATCTCGACAGGGCCGGACCGGGGAGCTGTTTTTT; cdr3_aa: CASSLSRQGRTGELFF
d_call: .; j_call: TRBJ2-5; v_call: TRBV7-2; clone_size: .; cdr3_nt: TGTGCCAGCAGCTTTTTGGGGATGGGTGGGGAGACCCAGTACTTC; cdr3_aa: CASSFLGMGGETQYF
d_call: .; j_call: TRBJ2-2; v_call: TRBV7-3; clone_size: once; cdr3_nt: TGTGCCAGCAGCGCGGGGGGACAGGGTAACACCGGGGAGCTGTTTTTT; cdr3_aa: CASSAGGQGNTGELFF
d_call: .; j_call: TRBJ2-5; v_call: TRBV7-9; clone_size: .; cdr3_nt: TGTGCCAGCAGCTTAGGGGGTCGGGGGACCCAGTACTTC; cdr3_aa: CASSLGGRGTQYF
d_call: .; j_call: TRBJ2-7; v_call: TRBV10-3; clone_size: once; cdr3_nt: TGTGCCATCAGTGAGTCGTTGGCTAGCGTAACCTACGAGCAGTACTTC; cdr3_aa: CAISESLASVTYEQYF
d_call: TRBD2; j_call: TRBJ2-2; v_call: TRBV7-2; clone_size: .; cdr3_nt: TGTGCCAGCAGCTTAGGGACTAGGCAGAGAGGGGAGCTGTTTTTT; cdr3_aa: CASSLGTRQRGELFF
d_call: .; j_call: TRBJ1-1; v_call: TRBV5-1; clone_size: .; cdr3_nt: TGCGCCAGCAGCTTACGGGGGGCTAAGTTCGCTGAAGCTTTCTTT; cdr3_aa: CASSLRGAKFAEAFF
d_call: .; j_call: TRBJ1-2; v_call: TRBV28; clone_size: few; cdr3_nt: TGTGCCAGCAGTTCGGGACACGGGAATGGCTATGGCTACACCTTC; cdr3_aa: CASSSGHGNGYGYTF
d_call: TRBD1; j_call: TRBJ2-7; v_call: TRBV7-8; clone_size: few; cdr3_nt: TGTGCCAGCAGCTTAGAGGTGACAGGGCGCGACGAGCAGTACTTC; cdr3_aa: CASSLEVTGRDEQYF
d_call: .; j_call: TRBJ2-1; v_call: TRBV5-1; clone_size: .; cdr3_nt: TGCGCCAGCAGTGAGTTTTCATCCTACAATGAGCAGTTCTTC; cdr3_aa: CASSEFSSYNEQFF
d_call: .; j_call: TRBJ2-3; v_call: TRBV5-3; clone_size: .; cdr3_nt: TGTGCCAGAAGCTTGGACCCGGCCCTTTACACAGATACGCAGTATTTT; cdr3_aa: CARSLDPALYTDTQYF
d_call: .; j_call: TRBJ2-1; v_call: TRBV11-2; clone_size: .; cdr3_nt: TGTGCCAGCAGCTTAGGGGGTGGCTACAATGAGCAGTTCTTC; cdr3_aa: CASSLGGGYNEQFF
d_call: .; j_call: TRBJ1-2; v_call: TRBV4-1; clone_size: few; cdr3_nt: TGCGCCAGCAGCCAAGTGGCAGGCACGTCAGGCTACACCTTC; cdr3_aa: CASSQVAGTSGYTF
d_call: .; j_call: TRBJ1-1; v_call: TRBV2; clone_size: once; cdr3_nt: TGTGCCAGCAGTTACGGCCCTCCAGGGCACACTGAAGCTTTCTTT; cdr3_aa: CASSYGPPGHTEAFF
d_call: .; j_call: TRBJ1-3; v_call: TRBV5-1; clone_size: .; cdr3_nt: TGCGCCAGCAGCTTGCTGGGGCTCTCTGGAAACACCATATATTTT; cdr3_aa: CASSLLGLSGNTIYF
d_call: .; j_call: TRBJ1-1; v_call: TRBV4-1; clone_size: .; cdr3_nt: TGCGCCAGCAGCCAAGGGTCCAGGGTTCTCACTGAAGCTTTCTTT; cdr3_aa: CASSQGSRVLTEAFF
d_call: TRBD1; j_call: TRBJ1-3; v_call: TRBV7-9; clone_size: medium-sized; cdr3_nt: TGTGCCAGCAGCTTCGGACAGGCGGGAAACACCATATATTTT; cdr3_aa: CASSFGQAGNTIYF
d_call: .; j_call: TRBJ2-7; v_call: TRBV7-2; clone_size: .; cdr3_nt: TGTGCCAGCAGCTTATCCAGCCAGAGCATAGCCTACGAGCAGTACTTC; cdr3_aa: CASSLSSQSIAYEQYF
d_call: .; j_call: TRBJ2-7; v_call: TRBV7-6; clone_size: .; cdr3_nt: TGTGCCAGCAGCTTAGGGCAAGATTACGAGCAGTACTTC; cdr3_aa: CASSLGQDYEQYF
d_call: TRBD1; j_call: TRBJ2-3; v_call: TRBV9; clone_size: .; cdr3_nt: TGTGCCAGCACCCACAGGGGCGGCACAGATACGCAGTATTTT; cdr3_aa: CASTHRGGTDTQYF
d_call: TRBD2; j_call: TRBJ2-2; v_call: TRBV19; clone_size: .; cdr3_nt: TGTGCCAGTACGGCTAGCGGGAGGGCGGGCACCGGGGAGCTGTTTTTT; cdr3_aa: CASTASGRAGTGELFF
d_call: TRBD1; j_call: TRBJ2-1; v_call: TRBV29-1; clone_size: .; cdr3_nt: TGCAGCGTGACAGGGGTGTCCTACAATGAGCAGTTCTTC; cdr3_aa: CSVTGVSYNEQFF
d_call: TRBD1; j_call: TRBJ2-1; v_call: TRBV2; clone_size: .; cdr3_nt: TGTGCCAGCAGTGAAGCAGGGACAGGGGGCTACAATGAGCAGTTCTTC; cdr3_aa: CASSEAGTGGYNEQFF
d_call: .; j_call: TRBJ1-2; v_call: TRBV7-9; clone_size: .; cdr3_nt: TGTGCCAGCAGCTTAGGGGGGATCTATGGCTACACCTTC; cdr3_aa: CASSLGGIYGYTF
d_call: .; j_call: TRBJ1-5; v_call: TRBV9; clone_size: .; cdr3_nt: TGTGCCAGCTCTCCCTGGGGCAATCAGCCCCAGCATTTT; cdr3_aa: CASSPWGNQPQHF
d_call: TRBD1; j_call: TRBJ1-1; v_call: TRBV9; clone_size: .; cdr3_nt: TGTGCCAGCAGCGTATCAGGACAGGGGGCACCTGAAGCTTTCTTT; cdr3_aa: CASSVSGQGAPEAFF
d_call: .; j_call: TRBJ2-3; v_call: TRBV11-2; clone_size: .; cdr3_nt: TGTGCCAGCAGCTTAGATTGGCGGGGTTATACAGATACGCAGTATTTT; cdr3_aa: CASSLDWRGYTDTQYF
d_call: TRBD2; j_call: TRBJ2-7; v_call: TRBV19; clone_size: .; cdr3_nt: TGTGCCAGTAGTAGAAGACTAGCTGGTGCCTACGAGCAGTACTTC; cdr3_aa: CASSRRLAGAYEQYF
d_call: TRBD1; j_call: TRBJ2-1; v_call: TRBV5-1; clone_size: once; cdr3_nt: TGCGCCAGCAGCCCTAGGCAGGGGGCTCGCAATGAGCAGTTCTTC; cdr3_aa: CASSPRQGARNEQFF
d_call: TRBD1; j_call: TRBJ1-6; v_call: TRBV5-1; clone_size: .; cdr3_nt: TGCGCCAGCAGCTTGGCCGGGACAGGGGGTCCTAATAATTCACCCCTCCACTTT; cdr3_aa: CASSLAGTGGPNNSPLHF
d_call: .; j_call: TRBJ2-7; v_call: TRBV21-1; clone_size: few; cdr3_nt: TGTGCCAGCAGCAACGGATCCGGGACAGGTAACTACGAGCAGTACTTC; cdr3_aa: CASSNGSGTGNYEQYF
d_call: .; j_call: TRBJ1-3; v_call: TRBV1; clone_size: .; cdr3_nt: TGCACCAGCAGCCAAAACCGGGACAGCTCTGGAAACACCATATATTTT; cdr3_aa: CTSSQNRDSSGNTIYF
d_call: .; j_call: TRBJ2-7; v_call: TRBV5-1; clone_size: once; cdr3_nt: TGCGCCAGCAGACAATACTTGACGGACTACGAGCAGTACTTC; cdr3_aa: CASRQYLTDYEQYF
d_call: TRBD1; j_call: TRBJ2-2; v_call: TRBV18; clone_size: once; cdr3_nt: TGTGCCAGCTCACCACCCAGGGGGCGGACCGGGGAGCTGTTTTTT; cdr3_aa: CASSPPRGRTGELFF
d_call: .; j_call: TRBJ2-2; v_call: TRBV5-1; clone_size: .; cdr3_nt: TGCGCCAGCAGCTTGGACCCCCTCGCGGCTGGGGAGCTGTTTTTT; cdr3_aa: CASSLDPLAAGELFF
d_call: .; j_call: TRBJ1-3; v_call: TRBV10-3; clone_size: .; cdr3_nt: TGTGCCATCAAAGATCTAACCCTTGACACCATATATTTT; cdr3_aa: CAIKDLTLDTIYF